These 29 T cell receptor beta chains were all obtained from the same sample, sequenced in a study of a mutant IDH1 vaccine in newly diagnosed glioma. These receptors lack a known antigen. Time point indicated: week 47, end of study. Vaccine doses each comprised 300 ug of mutant IDH1 20-mer peptide, with topical imiquimod. The repertoire was sequenced with immunoSEQ multiplex PCR; TCRdb's copy has only in-frame clones and lacks some. The sample holds 30,000 to 40,000 clones, about nine tenths seen once. Sequenced material: PBMCs, taken from a glioma patient whose treatment included an IDH1 peptide vaccine. These receptors came from a woman aged 40 to 55 with glioma.

The J gene is TRBJ1-5, the V gene TRBV6-5; no reliable D call. The V end was cut by 5 bases, the J end by 4 bases, with 6 bases between. CDR1 is MNHEY and CDR2 is SVGAGI in the germline V gene. The CDR3 has 12 residues. As DNA, the CDR3 is TGTGCCAGCAGTCGCCCTAATCAGCCCCAGCATTTT. Translated, it gives CASSRPNQPQHF.

The rearrangement uses TRBV6-5 and TRBJ1-6, with TRBD1 as a possible D gene (5 bases). Trimming took off 6 bases at V and 3 bases at J, with 9 bases between the two ends. The CDR3 is 14 residues long. Looked up from germline, CDR1 is MNHEY and CDR2 is SVGAGI. The CDR3 nucleotides are TGTGCCAGCAGCCCTACAGGCTATAATTCACCCCTCCACTTT. Amino acid sequence: CASSPTGYNSPLHF.

The genes are TRBV6-6 and TRBJ2-7; D is unclear. The CDR3 length is 12 residues. From germline, CDR1 is MNHNY and CDR2 SVGAGI (reference sequence). V was cut by 7 bases and J by 3 bases, with 10 bases left in between. The CDR3 nucleotides are TGTGCCAGCAAGCCTTCGCACTACGAGCAGTACTTC. Protein sequence: CASKPSHYEQYF.

As for this clone: One end of the junction varies from germline; a read error may be responsible. The chain recombines TRBV7-7 with TRBJ2-5, with D maybe TRBD2 (5 bases). CDR3 length: 13 residues. Looked up from germline, CDR1 is SSHAT and CDR2 is FNYEAQ (reference sequence). CDR3 in DNA: TGTGCTAGCAGCTACGACTATGCGGGGACCCAGTACTTC. Residues: CASSYDYAGTQYF.

This rearrangement joins TRBV6-6 to TRBJ2-1; perhaps D is TRBD1 or TRBD2 (5 bases each). The V end was cut by 8 bases, the J end by 12 bases, with 14 bases between. The CDR3 consists of 11 residues. Germline V lookup: CDR1 MNHNY, CDR2 SVGAGI (reference sequence). For the CDR3, the DNA is TGTGCCAGCGGGGACGGCGGAGGGCAGTTCTTC. It codes for CASGDGGGQFF.

The CDR3 DNA reads TGTGCCAGCAGCTTTGGGGCAGGGGGTAGTAACTATGGCTACACCTTC. Protein product: CASSFGAGGSNYGYTF. The genes are TRBV7-9 and TRBJ1-2, with 7 bases lining up with TRBD1. J gave up 1 base and V 3 bases, and 8 bases lay outside the gene matches. The CDR3 is 16 amino acids. Germline V gene sequence: CDR1 SEHNR, CDR2 FQNEAQ (reference sequence).

J is TRBJ2-5 and V is TRBV13; TRBD2 aligns across 8 bases. From germline, CDR1 is PRHDT and CDR2 FYEKMQ (reference sequence). V lost 5 bases, J lost 0 bases, and 8 bases stayed unmatched. The CDR3 consists of 16 residues. The CDR3, as DNA: TGTGCCAGCAGCCCCGGGGGGGCCCCTTACCAAGAGACCCAGTACTTC. Translation: CASSPGGAPYQETQYF.

The chain combines TRBV7-2 with TRBJ1-4, with TRBD1 identical over 9 bases. Germline V gene lookup returns CDR1 SGHTA and CDR2 FQGNSA. The junction had 8 bases not matched to a gene; V was cut back by 5 bases and J by 7 bases. This CDR3 region has 15 residues. The CDR3 sequence is CASSPHRGRGEKLFF. CDR3 nucleotides: TGTGCCAGCAGCCCGCACAGGGGGCGAGGTGAAAAACTGTTTTTT.

The rearrangement links TRBV6-6 to TRBJ1-6, with D perhaps matching TRBD1 (6 bases). Trimming shortened V by 6 bases and J by 0 bases, and 9 bases separated the two germline ends. Germline assignment: CDR1 MNHNY and CDR2 SVGAGI (reference sequence). The CDR3 extends over 15 amino acids. CDR3 sequence (DNA): TGTGCCAGCAGGGACAGCACCTCCTATAATTCACCCCTCCACTTT. This encodes CASRDSTSYNSPLHF.

This chain connects TRBV11-2 to TRBJ1-1, with D perhaps TRBD1 (6 bases). CDR3 length: 12 amino acids. The V end lost 8 bases, the J end lost 8 bases, and 15 bases lay between the germline ends. Germline CDR1 reads SGHAT; CDR2 reads FQNNGV. The CDR3 bases are TGTGCCAGCCGCGCGGGGGGCACCGAAGCTTTCTTT. This gives the protein CASRAGGTEAFF.

This clone was detected only once. The chain uses TRBV18 and TRBJ2-2; 9 bases are a match to TRBD1. Per the germline V gene, CDR1 is KGHSH and CDR2 is LQKENI. V shed 8 bases, J shed 1 base, and the junction held 5 bases outside the gene matches. The CDR3 is made up of 15 amino acids. The CDR3 reads CASHRGPGNTGELFF. CDR3 DNA: TGTGCCAGCCACAGGGGGCCAGGGAACACCGGGGAGCTGTTTTTT.

CDR3 region: CASSLNENYGYTF. The DNA for the CDR3 is TGCGCCAGCAGCTTGAATGAGAACTATGGCTACACCTTC. The chain joins TRBV5-1 to TRBJ1-2; no definite D call. Germline lookup yields CDR1 SGHRS and CDR2 YFSETQ. Trimming stripped 1 base from V and 2 bases from J, with 6 bases between. This CDR3 region has 13 residues.

The genes are TRBV11-2 and TRBJ2-6, with unresolved D. Germline lookup yields CDR1 SGHAT and CDR2 FQNNGV. The CDR3 loop spans 16 amino acids. Deletions cut 5 bases from V and 0 bases from J, with 11 bases between. CDR3 in amino acids: CASSPGRSSGANVLTF. In nucleotides, the CDR3 is TGTGCCAGCAGCCCCGGTAGGAGCTCTGGGGCCAACGTCCTGACTTTC.

The chain employs TRBV6-1 and TRBJ1-1; D unclear. V lost 10 bases and J 3 bases, leaving 15 bases between the germline ends. This CDR3 is built from 13 residues. In germline, CDR1 is MNHNS, CDR2 SASEGT. The CDR3 nucleotides read TGTGCCACCAGAGAAGGGTGGTACACTGAAGCTTTCTTT. Translation gives CATREGWYTEAFF.

This clone was seen more than once but under ten times. The CDR3 DNA reads as TGTGCCAGCAGTATACAGGGTAATACTAACTATGGCTACACCTTC. Protein sequence: CASSIQGNTNYGYTF. This chain links TRBV2 with TRBJ1-2; tentatively, D is TRBD1 (6 bases). Trimming pared 5 bases from V and 0 bases from J, leaving 13 bases between. This CDR3 is 15 amino acids long. Germline lookup yields CDR1 SNHLY and CDR2 FYNNEI.

This clone has just one count. V and J are TRBV14 and TRBJ1-1; D gene uncertain. Germline V gives CDR1 SGHDN, CDR2 FVKESK. This CDR3 has 13 residues. Deletions cut 3 bases from V and 3 bases from J, with 8 bases between. CDR3 protein: CASSQFLDTEAFF. The CDR3, as DNA: TGTGCCAGCAGCCAGTTTCTAGACACTGAAGCTTTCTTT.

The rearrangement joins TRBV5-1 to TRBJ2-1; TRBD2 matches 12 bases. Trimming at V came to 2 bases and at J to 9 bases, leaving 15 bases not matched to a gene. CDR3 length equals 18 residues. Germline values: CDR1 SGHRS, CDR2 YFSETQ. The CDR3 sequence is CASSFGTGLLAGGGEQFF. CDR3 DNA: TGCGCCAGCAGCTTTGGGACAGGGCTTCTAGCGGGAGGGGGTGAGCAGTTCTTC.

This chain uses TRBV7-2 with TRBJ1-5; the D is unclear. The V gene lost 0 bases and the J gene lost 6 bases, with 15 bases spanning the gap. The CDR3 is 16 amino acids. CDR1 and CDR2 (germline): SGHTA, FQGNSA. CDR3 loop: CASSLAQNLMSQPQHF. The CDR3 DNA sequence: TGTGCCAGCAGCTTAGCCCAAAATTTAATGAGTCAGCCCCAGCATTTT.

This clone was seen once. This chain joins TRBV5-1 and TRBJ2-5; the D gene is possibly TRBD2 (6 bases). The V gene's germline CDR1 is SGHRS and CDR2 YFSETQ. The CDR3 length is 14 residues. Deletions cut 3 bases from V and 2 bases from J, with 11 bases between. CDR3 in amino acids: CASSWGTGQETQYF. CDR3 nucleotides: TGCGCCAGCAGCTGGGGGACTGGGCAAGAGACCCAGTACTTC.

This chain joins TRBV5-4 and TRBJ2-2, with TRBD2 matching 8 bases. Germline V CDR1 and CDR2: SGHNT, YYREEE (reference sequence). V shed 3 bases and J 9 bases; nucleotides not matched to a gene: 13. The CDR3 is 16 amino acids. The CDR3 nucleotides are TGTGCCAGCAGCTATCGATCGGGACTAGGGGACCGGGAGCTGTTTTTT. It codes for CASSYRSGLGDRELFF.

The rearrangement uses TRBV7-2 and TRBJ2-7; D may be TRBD1 (5 bases). There are 14 residues in the CDR3. Germline CDR1 SGHTA, CDR2 FQGNSA. The V and J ends lost 1 base and 1 base respectively, with 8 bases between them. CDR3 sequence: CASSLGTLSYEQYF. The CDR3 DNA is TGTGCCAGCAGCTTAGGGACACTTTCCTACGAGCAGTACTTC.

This sequence joins TRBV5-1 and TRBJ2-7, with D unresolved. The CDR3 extends over 14 amino acids. Deletions cut 0 bases from V and 0 bases from J, with 7 bases between. Germline V gives CDR1 SGHRS, CDR2 YFSETQ. CDR3 loop: CASSLGRHSYEQYF. The CDR3 DNA is TGCGCCAGCAGCTTGGGGAGACACTCCTACGAGCAGTACTTC.

The chain uses TRBV11-1 and TRBJ1-4, with D unclear. The V gene lost 5 bases and the J gene lost 6 bases, with 16 bases spanning the gap. This CDR3 comprises 15 residues. Germline-derived CDR1 and CDR2 are SGHAT and FQDESV (reference sequence). CDR3 loop: CASSLSAAEDEKLFF. CDR3 in DNA: TGTGCCAGCAGCCTTTCGGCGGCCGAAGATGAAAAACTGTTTTTT. Full variable domain (missing parts from reference TRBV11-1 and TRBJ1-4): EAEVAQSPRYKITEKSQAVAFWCDPISGHATLYWYRQILGQGPELLVQFQDESVVDDSQLPKDRFSAERLKGVDSTLKIQPAELGDSAMYLCASSLSAAEDEKLFFGSGTQLSVL.

V is TRBV29-1 and J is TRBJ2-1; 8 bases fit TRBD1. V dropped 4 bases and J dropped 5; count of bases not matched to a gene: 4. This CDR3 region has 13 residues. Germline CDR1 is SQVTM and CDR2 is ANQGSEA. The CDR3 sequence: CSVVYRGDNEQFF. The CDR3 DNA reads as TGCAGCGTTGTCTACAGGGGGGACAATGAGCAGTTCTTC.

The chain couples TRBV5-5 to TRBJ1-3; D is unclear. Germline V gene lookup returns CDR1 SGHKS and CDR2 YYEKEE (reference sequence). V was trimmed by 0 bases and J by 0 bases, leaving 7 bases between them. This CDR3 region has 15 residues. Here the CDR3 DNA reads TGTGCCAGCAGCTTGGATGGGGACTCTGGAAACACCATATATTTT. As protein: CASSLDGDSGNTIYF.

The chain couples TRBV7-8 to TRBJ2-7; D not resolved. This CDR3 comprises 11 residues. V lost 0 bases and J 6 bases, leaving 3 bases between the germline ends. Germline CDR1 reads SGHVS; CDR2 reads FQNEAQ. The CDR3 sequence is CASSLALEQYF. The CDR3 DNA reads TGTGCCAGCAGCTTAGCGCTCGAGCAGTACTTC.

Comment on this clone: Other DNA sequences from this sample encode an identical CDR3 as well. The V call is TRBV13, the J call TRBJ1-1; D is unclear. V was cut by 1 base and J by 2 bases, with 2 bases left in between. CDR1 is PRHDT, CDR2 FYEKMQ, per germline (reference sequence). The CDR3 length is 12 residues. CDR3 sequence reads: CASSLANTEAFF. The CDR3 DNA reads as TGTGCCAGCAGCTTAGCAAACACTGAAGCTTTCTTT.

The genes are TRBV14 and TRBJ1-2; weak D call: TRBD1 (6 bases). Trimming took 6 bases from V and 4 from J, leaving 9 bases between them. The CDR3 contains 12 residues. The V gene's germline CDR1 is SGHDN and CDR2 FVKESK. The CDR3: CASSRQAYGYTF. DNA for the CDR3: TGTGCCAGCAGTCGACAGGCCTATGGCTACACCTTC.

This chain joins TRBV30 and TRBJ2-3; the D is unclear. The CDR3 has 14 residues. CDR1 is GTSNPN and CDR2 is SVGIG in the germline V gene (reference sequence). Trimming shortened V by 2 bases and J by 3 bases, and 12 bases separated the two germline ends. Here the CDR3 reads CAWSHGGFTDTQYF. CDR3 in DNA: TGTGCCTGGAGTCATGGCGGATTTACAGATACGCAGTATTTT.